This T cell receptor beta chain originates from a study of cytomegalovirus exposure and HLA in healthy donors. Study observations and caveats: Later analysis associated a missense DCLRE1C variant with TCR beta V- and J-gene trimming.

This clone was seen a few times. Its cognate antigen is unknown. PCR amplification relied on 60 Vbeta primers (plus 13 Jbeta primers). Measured with immunoSEQ multiplex PCR; TCRdb has only the in-frame clones, and not every one. The sample shows approximately 110,000 clones, more than 60% of them seen only once. The sequence came from a woman between 35 and 50 years old in good health and CMV-seronegative. The sample was PBMCs.

The CDR3 DNA is TGCGCCAGCAGCCTTCAGGGGGAAGGAGGTGGCTACACCTTC. It yields the protein CASSLQGEGGGYTF. The chain links TRBV4-1 to TRBJ1-2; 7 bases agree with TRBD1. This CDR3 comprises 14 residues. The germline gives CDR1 MGHRA, CDR2 YSYEKL. The V and J ends lost 4 bases and 7 bases, in that order; junction bases with no gene match: 9.